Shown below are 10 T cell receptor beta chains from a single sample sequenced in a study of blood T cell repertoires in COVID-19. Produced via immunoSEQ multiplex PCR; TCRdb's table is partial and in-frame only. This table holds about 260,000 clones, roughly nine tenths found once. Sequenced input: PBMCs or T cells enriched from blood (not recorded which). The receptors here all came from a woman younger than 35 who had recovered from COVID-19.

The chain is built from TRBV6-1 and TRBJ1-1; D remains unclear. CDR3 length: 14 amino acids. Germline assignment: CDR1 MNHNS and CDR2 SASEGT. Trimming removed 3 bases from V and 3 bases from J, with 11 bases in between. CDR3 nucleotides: TGTGCCAGCAGTGACCTGGGTGGGCACACTGAAGCTTTCTTT. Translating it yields CASSDLGGHTEAFF.

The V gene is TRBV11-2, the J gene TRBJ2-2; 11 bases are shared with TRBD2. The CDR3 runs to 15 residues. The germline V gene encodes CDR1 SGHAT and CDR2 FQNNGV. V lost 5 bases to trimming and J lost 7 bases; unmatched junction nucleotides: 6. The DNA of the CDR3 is TGTGCCAGCAGCGAACTAGCGGGGGTGGGCGGGGAGCTGTTTTTT. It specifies CASSELAGVGGELFF.

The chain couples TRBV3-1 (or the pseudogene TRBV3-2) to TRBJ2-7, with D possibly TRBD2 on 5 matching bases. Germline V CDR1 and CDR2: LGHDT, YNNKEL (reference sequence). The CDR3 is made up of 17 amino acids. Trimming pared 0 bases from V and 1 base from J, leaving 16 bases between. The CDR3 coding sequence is TGTGCCAGCAGCCAAGACCTAGCCGGCGGAATTTCCTACGAGCAGTACTTC. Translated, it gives CASSQDLAGGISYEQYF.

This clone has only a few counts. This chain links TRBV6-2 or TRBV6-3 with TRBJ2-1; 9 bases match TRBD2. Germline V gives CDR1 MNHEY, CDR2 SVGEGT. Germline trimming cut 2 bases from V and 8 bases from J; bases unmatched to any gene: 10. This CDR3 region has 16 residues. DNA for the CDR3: TGTGCCAGCAGTTACACCGCGGGGGGGCCTTTGGATGAGCAGTTCTTC. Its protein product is CASSYTAGGPLDEQFF.

CDR3 DNA: TGCGCCAGCAGTCATCAATCGTCGGGGACAGACGGTTTAGGTCAGCCCCAGCATTTT. This encodes CASSHQSSGTDGLGQPQHF. V and J are TRBV23-1 and TRBJ1-5; 7 positions match TRBD1. TRBV23-1 is designated an ORF whose function remains uncertain. The J segment lost 6 bases and the V segment lost 3 bases, leaving 20 bases of the junction unmatched. The CDR3 is made up of 19 amino acids.

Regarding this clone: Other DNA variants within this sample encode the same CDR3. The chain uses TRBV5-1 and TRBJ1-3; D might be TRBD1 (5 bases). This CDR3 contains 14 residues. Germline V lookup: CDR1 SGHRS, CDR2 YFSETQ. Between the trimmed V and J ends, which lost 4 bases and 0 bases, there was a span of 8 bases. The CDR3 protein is CASSLDSSGNTIYF. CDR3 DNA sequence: TGCGCCAGCAGCCTAGACAGCTCTGGAAACACCATATATTTT.

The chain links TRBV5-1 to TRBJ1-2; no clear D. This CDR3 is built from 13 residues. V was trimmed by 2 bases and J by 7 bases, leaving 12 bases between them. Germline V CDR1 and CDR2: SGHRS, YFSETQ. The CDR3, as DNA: TGCGCCAGCAGCTTAGAGGGTATTGGTGGCTACACCTTC. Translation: CASSLEGIGGYTF. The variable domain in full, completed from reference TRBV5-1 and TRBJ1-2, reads KAGVTQTPRYLIKTRGQQVTLSCSPISGHRSVSWYQQTPGQGLQFLFEYFSETQRNKGNFPGRFSGRQFSNSRSEMNVSTLELGDSALYLCASSLEGIGGYTFGSGTRLTVV.

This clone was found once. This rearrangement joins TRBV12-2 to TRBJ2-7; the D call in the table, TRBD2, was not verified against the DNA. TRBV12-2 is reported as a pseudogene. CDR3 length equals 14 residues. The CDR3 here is CASRDVGAVGEQYF. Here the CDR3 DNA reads TGTGCAAGTCGCGACGTGGGTGCCGTCGGGGAGCAGTACTTC.

CDR3 sequence reads: CASSMTGRDYGYTF. In DNA form, the CDR3 reads TGTGCCAGCAGTATGACAGGTAGAGACTATGGCTACACCTTC. The chain joins TRBV27 to TRBJ1-2, with D possibly being TRBD1 (6 bases). The germline V gene has CDR1 MNHEY and CDR2 SMNVEV (reference sequence). The CDR3 contains 14 residues. V gave up 5 bases and J gave up 3 bases, with 13 bases separating them.

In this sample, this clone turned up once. The CDR3 bases are TGCGCCAGCAGCCCAAGTCAGGGGGCGATGGAGACCCAGTACTTC. This translates into CASSPSQGAMETQYF. The chain recombines TRBV5-1 with TRBJ2-5, with 8 bases lining up with TRBD1. This CDR3 contains 15 residues. Germline V gives CDR1 SGHRS, CDR2 YFSETQ. V lost 4 bases to trimming and J lost 5 bases; unmatched junction nucleotides: 10.